The subject of this entry is one T cell receptor beta chain. Its antigen is not known. The data belong to a study of vaccination and CD4 T cells after COVID-19. The sample's treatment: approximately 10-day PBMC culture with coronavirus spike peptide pools or control peptides (ViraFEST assay). TCRs were sequenced by ViraFEST after antigen-specific T cells had been expanded with peptide pools. The Oncomine TCR Beta short-read assay sequenced DNA from cultured CD4+ T cells. TCRdb reprocessed the PCR reads with MiXCR, giving one entry per CDR3 protein. The sample records about 10,000 distinct CDR3 sequences, around 30% being singletons. Overall study findings and caveats: Early timepoints after natural infection were not analyzed in these convalescent patients. For convalescent patients, 304 of the 307 vaccine-specific clones analyzed were classified as spike mono-reactive.

This TCR was sampled from a human donor who had recovered from COVID-19. Sample: CD4+ T cells from blood, cultured in vitro, taken after SARS-CoV-2 vaccination.

In DNA form, the CDR3 reads TGTGCCTGGACGAGGTCATCGGGGGGCAATCAGCCCCAGCATTTT. Translation gives CAWTRSSGGNQPQHF. The gene calls are TRBV30 and TRBJ1-5, with D tentatively TRBD1 (5 bases). V was shortened by 4 bases and J by 2 bases, with 15 bases between the two germline ends. The CDR3 loop spans 15 amino acids. CDR1 GTSNPN and CDR2 SVGIG come from the germline V gene (reference sequence).